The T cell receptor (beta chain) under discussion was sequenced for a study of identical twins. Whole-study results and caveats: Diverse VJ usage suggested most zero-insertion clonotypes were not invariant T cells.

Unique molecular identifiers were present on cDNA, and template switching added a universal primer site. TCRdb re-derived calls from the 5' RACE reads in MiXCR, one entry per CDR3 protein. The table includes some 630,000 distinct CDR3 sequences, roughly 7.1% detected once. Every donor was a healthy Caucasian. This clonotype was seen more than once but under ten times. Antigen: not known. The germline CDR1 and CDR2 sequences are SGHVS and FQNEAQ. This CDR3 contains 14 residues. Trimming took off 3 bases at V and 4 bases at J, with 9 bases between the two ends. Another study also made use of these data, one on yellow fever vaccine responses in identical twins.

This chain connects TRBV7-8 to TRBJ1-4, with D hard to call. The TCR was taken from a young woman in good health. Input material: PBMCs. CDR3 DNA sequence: TGTGCCAGCAGCTTCTCGCAATATAATGAAAAACTGTTTTTT. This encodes CASSFSQYNEKLFF.